Following are 4 T cell receptor beta chains from one sample sequenced in a study of lymphopenia after photon versus proton radiotherapy. Clones were read by immunoSEQ multiplex PCR, and TCRdb kept only the in-frame ones, dropping some. The data show about 2,900 clones, about 94% seen once. The specimen was peripheral blood, collected from a patient treated with photon-based radiotherapy. Source of these receptors: a woman in her 70s with pancreatic cancer.

The rearrangement uses TRBV4-1 and TRBJ2-5, with TRBD2 matching over 9 bases. Germline CDR1 and CDR2: MGHRA and YSYEKL. The CDR3 is made up of 16 amino acids. With V trimmed by 1 base and J by 1 base, 4 bases remained unmatched. The CDR3 is CASSQVFSGSQETQYF. DNA of the CDR3: TGCGCCAGCAGCCAAGTATTTAGCGGGAGCCAAGAGACCCAGTACTTC.

This clone has just a few counts. The rearrangement links TRBV28 to TRBJ2-7, with 8 bases that match TRBD2. Germline V lookup: CDR1 MDHEN, CDR2 SYDVKM. The V and J ends lost 5 bases and 4 bases, in that order; junction bases with no gene match: 1. The CDR3 runs to 12 residues. CDR3 coding DNA: TGTGCCAGCAGTAGCGGGAGTTACGAGCAGTACTTC. Its protein product is CASSSGSYEQYF. The complete variable domain, with remaining parts taken from reference TRBV28 and TRBJ2-7, reads DVKVTQSSRYLVKRTGEKVFLECVQDMDHENMFWYRQDPGLGLRLIYFSYDVKMKEKGDIPEGYSVSREKKERFSLILESASTNQTSMYLCASSSGSYEQYFGPGTRLTVT.

V is TRBV7-9 and J is TRBJ2-1; TRBD1 aligns across 8 bases. The CDR3 extends over 15 amino acids. V lost 5 bases and J lost 3; bases outside the gene matches: 6. In germline, CDR1 is SEHNR, CDR2 FQNEAQ (reference sequence). CDR3 coding DNA: TGTGCCAGCAGCCTTCGACAGGGGCGCTACAATGAGCAGTTCTTC. Its translation: CASSLRQGRYNEQFF. The full variable domain, its missing parts supplied by reference TRBV7-9 and TRBJ2-1, is DTGVSQNPRHKITKRGQNVTFRCDPISEHNRLYWYRQTLGQGPEFLTYFQNEAQLEKSRLLSDRFSAERPKGSFSTLEIQRTEQGDSAMYLCASSLRQGRYNEQFFGPGTRLTVL.

The chain combines TRBV7-2 with TRBJ2-7, with 8 bases that match TRBD1. The ends lost 5 bases at V and 4 bases at J; junction bases unmatched: 7. This CDR3 region has 14 residues. Germline V lookup: CDR1 SGHTA, CDR2 FQGNSA. CDR3 nucleotides: TGTGCCAGCAGCCTCGACAGGGGCTTTTACGAGCAGTACTTC. Protein: CASSLDRGFYEQYF.